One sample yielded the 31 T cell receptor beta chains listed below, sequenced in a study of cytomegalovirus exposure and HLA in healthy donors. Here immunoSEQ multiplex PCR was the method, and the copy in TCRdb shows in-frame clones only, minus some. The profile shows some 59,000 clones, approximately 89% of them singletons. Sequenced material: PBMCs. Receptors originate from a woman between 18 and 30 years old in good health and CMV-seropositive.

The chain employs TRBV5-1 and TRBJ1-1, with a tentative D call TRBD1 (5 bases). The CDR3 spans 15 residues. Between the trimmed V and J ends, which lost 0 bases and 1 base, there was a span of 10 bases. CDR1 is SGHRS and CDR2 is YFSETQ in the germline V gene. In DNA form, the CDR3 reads TGCGCCAGCAGCTTGGTAACAGGCAGGAACACTGAAGCTTTCTTT. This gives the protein CASSLVTGRNTEAFF.

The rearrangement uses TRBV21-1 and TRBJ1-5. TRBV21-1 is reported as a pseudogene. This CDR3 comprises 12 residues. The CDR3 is CASSKAGSAQHF. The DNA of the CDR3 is TGTGCCAGCAGCAAAGCTGGGAGTGCCCAGCATTTT.

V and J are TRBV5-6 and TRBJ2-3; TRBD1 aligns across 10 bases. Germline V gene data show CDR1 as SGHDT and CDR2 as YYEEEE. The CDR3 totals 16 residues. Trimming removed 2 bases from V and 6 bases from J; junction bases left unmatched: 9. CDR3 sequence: CASSFEGQGFGDTQYF. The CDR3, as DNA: TGTGCCAGCAGCTTCGAGGGACAGGGGTTTGGGGATACGCAGTATTTT.

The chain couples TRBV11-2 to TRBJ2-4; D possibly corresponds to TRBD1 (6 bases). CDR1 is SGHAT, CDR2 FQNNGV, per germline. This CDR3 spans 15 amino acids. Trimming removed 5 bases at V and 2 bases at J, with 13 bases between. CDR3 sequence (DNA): TGTGCCAGCAGCCTTACAGGGTCCCCCAAAAACATTCAGTACTTC. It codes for CASSLTGSPKNIQYF.

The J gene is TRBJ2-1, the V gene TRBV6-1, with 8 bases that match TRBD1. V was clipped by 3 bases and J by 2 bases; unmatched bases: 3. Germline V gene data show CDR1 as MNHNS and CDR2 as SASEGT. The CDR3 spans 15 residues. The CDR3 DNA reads TGTGCCAGCAGTGAGGACAGGGTTGCCTACAATGAGCAGTTCTTC. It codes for CASSEDRVAYNEQFF.

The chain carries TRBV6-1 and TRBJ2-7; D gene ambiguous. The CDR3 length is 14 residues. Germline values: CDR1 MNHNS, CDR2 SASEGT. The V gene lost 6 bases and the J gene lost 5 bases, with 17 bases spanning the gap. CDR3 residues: CASRPDSPSDEQYF. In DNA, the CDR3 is TGTGCCAGCAGGCCAGACTCGCCCAGTGACGAGCAGTACTTC.

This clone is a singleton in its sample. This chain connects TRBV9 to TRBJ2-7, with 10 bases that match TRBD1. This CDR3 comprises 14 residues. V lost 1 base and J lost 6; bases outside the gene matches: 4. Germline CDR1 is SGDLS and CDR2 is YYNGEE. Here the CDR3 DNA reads TGTGCCAGCAGCGTACTGGGACAGGGGAGCGAGCAGTACTTC. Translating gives CASSVLGQGSEQYF.

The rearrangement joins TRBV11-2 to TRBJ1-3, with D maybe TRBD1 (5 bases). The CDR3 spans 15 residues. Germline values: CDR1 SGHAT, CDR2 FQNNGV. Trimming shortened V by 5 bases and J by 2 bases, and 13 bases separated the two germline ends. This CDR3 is CASSPGNFAGNTIYF. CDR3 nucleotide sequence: TGTGCCAGCAGCCCAGGGAATTTTGCTGGAAACACCATATATTTT. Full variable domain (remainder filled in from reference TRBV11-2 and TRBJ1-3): EAGVAQSPRYKIIEKRQSVAFWCNPISGHATLYWYQQILGQGPKLLIQFQNNGVVDDSQLPKDRFSAERLKGVDSTLKIQPAKLEDSAVYLCASSPGNFAGNTIYFGEGSWLTVV.

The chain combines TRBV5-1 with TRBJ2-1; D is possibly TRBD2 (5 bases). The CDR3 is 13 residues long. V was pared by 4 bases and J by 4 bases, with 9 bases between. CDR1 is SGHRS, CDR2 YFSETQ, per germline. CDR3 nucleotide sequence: TGCGCCAGCAGCGAGGGAGATTACAATGAGCAGTTCTTC. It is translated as CASSEGDYNEQFF.

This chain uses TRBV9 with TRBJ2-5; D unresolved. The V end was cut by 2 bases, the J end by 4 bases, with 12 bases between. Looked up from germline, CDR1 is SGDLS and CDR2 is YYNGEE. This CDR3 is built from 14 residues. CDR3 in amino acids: CASSVTVVGETQYF. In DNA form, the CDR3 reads TGTGCCAGCAGCGTTACAGTGGTCGGAGAGACCCAGTACTTC.

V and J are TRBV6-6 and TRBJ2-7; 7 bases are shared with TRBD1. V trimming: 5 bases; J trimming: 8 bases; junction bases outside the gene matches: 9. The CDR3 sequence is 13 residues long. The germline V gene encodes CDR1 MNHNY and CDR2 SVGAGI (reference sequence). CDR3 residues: CASSLIRDSQQYF. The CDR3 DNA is TGTGCCAGCAGTCTTATCCGGGACAGCCAGCAGTACTTC.

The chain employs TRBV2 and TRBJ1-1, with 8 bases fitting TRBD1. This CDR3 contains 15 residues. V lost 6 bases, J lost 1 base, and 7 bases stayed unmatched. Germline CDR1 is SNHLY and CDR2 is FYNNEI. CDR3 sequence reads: CASRARQGRNTEAFF. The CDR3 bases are TGTGCCAGCAGAGCTAGACAGGGGAGGAACACTGAAGCTTTCTTT.

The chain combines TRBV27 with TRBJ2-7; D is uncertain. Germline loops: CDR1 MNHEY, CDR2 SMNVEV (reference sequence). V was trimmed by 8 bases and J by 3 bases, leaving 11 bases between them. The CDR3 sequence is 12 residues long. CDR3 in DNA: TGTGCCAGCTTTTCCTCGGGCTACGAGCAGTACTTC. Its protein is CASFSSGYEQYF.

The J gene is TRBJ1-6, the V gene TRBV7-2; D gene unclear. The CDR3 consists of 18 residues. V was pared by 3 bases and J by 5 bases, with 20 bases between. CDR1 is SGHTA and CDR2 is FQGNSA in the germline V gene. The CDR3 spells CASSFLVSIGGDNSPLHF. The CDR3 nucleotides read TGTGCCAGCAGCTTCTTGGTTTCGATAGGAGGCGATAATTCACCCCTCCACTTT. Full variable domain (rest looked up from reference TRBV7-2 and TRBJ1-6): GAGVSQSPSNKVTEKGKDVELRCDPISGHTALYWYRQSLGQGLEFLIYFQGNSAPDKSGLPSDRFSAERTGGSVSTLTIQRTQQEDSAVYLCASSFLVSIGGDNSPLHFGNGTRLTVT.

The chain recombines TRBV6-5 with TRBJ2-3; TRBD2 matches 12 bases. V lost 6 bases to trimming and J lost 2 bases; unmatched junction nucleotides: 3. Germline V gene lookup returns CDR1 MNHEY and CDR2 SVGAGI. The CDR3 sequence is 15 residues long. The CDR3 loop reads CASRRLAGDTDTQYF. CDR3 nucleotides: TGTGCCAGCAGACGACTAGCGGGGGACACAGATACGCAGTATTTT.

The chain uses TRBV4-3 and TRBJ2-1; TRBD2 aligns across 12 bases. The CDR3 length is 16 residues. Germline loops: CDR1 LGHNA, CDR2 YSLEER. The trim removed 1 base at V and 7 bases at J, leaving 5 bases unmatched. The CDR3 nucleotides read TGCGCCAGCAGCCAAGGCCCTAGCGGGGGGGAAAATGAGCAGTTCTTC. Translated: CASSQGPSGGENEQFF.

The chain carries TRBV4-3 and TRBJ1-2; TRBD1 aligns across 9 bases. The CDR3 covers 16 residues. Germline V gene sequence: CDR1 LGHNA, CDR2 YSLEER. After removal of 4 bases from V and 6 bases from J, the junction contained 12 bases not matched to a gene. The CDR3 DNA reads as TGCGCCAGCAGCCGTAGTACAGGGGGCGGTGTAGATGGCTACACCTTC. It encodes CASSRSTGGGVDGYTF.

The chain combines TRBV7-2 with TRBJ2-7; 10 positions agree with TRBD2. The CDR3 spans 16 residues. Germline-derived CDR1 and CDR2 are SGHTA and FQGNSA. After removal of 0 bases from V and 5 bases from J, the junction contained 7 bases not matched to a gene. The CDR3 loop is CASSLAYRLAGDEQYF. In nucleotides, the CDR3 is TGTGCCAGCAGCTTAGCGTACCGGCTAGCGGGGGACGAGCAGTACTTC. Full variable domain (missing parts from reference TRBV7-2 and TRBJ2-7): GAGVSQSPSNKVTEKGKDVELRCDPISGHTALYWYRQSLGQGLEFLIYFQGNSAPDKSGLPSDRFSAERTGGSVSTLTIQRTQQEDSAVYLCASSLAYRLAGDEQYFGPGTRLTVT.

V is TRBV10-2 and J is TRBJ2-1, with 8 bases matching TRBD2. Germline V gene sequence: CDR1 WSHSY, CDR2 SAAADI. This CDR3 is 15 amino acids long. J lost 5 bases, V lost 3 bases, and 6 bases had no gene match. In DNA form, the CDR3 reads TGCGCCAGCAGTGACATAGAGCGGGGGAACAATGAGCAGTTCTTC. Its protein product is CASSDIERGNNEQFF.

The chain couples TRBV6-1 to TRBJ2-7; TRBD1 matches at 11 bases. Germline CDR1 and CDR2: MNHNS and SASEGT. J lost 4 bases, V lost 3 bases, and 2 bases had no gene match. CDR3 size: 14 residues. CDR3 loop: CASSEGTGGYEQYF. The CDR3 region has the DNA TGTGCCAGCAGTGAGGGGACAGGGGGGTACGAGCAGTACTTC.

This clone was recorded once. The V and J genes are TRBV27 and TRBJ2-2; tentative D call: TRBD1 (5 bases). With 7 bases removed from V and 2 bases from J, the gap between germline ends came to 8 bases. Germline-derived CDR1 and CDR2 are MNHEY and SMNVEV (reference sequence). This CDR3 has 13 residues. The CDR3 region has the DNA TGTGCCAGCACAGACAGAAACACCGGGGAGCTGTTTTTT. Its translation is CASTDRNTGELFF.

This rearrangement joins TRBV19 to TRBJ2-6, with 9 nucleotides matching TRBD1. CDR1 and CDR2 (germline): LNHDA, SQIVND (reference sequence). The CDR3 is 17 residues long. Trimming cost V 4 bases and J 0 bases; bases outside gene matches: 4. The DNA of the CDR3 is TGTGCCAGTAGTAGATCGACAGGGGGCTCTGGGGCCAACGTCCTGACTTTC. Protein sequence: CASSRSTGGSGANVLTF.

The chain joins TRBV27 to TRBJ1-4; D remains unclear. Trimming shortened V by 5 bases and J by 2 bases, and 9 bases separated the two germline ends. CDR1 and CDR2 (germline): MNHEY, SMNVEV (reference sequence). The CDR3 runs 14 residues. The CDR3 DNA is TGTGCCAGCAGTCGGACTTGGACTAATGAAAAACTGTTTTTT. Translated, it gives CASSRTWTNEKLFF.

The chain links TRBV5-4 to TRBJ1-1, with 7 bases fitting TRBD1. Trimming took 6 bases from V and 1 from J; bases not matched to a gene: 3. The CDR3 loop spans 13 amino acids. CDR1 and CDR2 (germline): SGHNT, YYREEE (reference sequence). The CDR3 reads CASTWTGNTEAFF. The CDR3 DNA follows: TGTGCCAGCACCTGGACAGGGAACACTGAAGCTTTCTTT. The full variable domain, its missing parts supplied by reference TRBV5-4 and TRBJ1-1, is ETGVTQSPTHLIKTRGQQVTLRCSSQSGHNTVSWYQQALGQGPQFIFQYYREEENGRGNFPPRFSGLQFPNYSSELNVNALELDDSALYLCASTWTGNTEAFFGQGTRLTVV.

CDR3 nucleotide sequence: TGTGCCAGCTCACCACTAGAAAACTATGGCTACACCTTC. This encodes CASSPLENYGYTF. V gene TRBV18 combines with J gene TRBJ1-2; D gene unclear. This CDR3 spans 13 amino acids. The germline gives CDR1 KGHSH, CDR2 LQKENI. The ends were cut back, 1 base at V and 2 bases at J, with 5 bases in the middle.

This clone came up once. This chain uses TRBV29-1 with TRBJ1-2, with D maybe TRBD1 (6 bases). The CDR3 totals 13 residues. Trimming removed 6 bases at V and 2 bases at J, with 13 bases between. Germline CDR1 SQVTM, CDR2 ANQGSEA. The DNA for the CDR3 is TGCAGCGTGAGACAGGACCTAAACTATGGCTACACCTTC. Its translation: CSVRQDLNYGYTF.

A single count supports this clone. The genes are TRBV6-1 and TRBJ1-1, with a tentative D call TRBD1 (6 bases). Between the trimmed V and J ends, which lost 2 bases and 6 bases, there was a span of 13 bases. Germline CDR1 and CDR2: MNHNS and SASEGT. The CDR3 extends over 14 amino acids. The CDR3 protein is CASSERGGSSEAFF. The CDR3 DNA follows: TGTGCCAGCAGTGAAAGGGGGGGAAGTTCTGAAGCTTTCTTT.

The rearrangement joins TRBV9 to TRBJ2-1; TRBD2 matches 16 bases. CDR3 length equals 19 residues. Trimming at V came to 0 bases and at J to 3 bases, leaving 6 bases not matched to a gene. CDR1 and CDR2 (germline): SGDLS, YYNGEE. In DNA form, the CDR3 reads TGTGCCAGCAGCGTAGAAGGGACTAGCGGGGGGGCAATCTACAATGAGCAGTTCTTC. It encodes CASSVEGTSGGAIYNEQFF.

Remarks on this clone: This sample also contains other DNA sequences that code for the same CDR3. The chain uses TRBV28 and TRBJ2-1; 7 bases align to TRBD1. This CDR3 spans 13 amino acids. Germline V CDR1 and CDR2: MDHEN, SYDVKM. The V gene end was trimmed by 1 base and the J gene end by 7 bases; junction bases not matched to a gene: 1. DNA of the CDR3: TGTGCCAGCAGTTTATTCAGGGGGAATGAGCAGTTCTTC. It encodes CASSLFRGNEQFF.

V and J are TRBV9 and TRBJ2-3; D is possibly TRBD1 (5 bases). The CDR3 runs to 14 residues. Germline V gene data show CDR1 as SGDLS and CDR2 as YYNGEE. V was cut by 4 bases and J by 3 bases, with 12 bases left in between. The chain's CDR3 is CASSLSGATDTQYF. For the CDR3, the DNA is TGTGCCAGCAGCCTCAGTGGGGCTACAGATACGCAGTATTTT. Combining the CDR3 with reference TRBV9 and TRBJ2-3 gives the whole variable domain DSGVTQTPKHLITATGQRVTLRCSPRSGDLSVYWYQQSLDQGLQFLIQYYNGEERAKGNILERFSAQQFPDLHSELNLSSLELGDSALYFCASSLSGATDTQYFGPGTRLTVL.

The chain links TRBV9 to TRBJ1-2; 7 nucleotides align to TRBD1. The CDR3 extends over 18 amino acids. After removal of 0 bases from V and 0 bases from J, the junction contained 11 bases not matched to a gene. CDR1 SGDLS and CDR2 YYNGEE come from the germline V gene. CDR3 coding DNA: TGTGCCAGCAGCGTAGTCCTGGGTACGACAGGGACTAACTATGGCTACACCTTC. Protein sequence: CASSVVLGTTGTNYGYTF.